Only a few counts were recorded for the clone carrying this T cell receptor beta chain. Per the authors' pipeline: Scientists estimated how many nucleated cells there were by amplifying reference gene primers. Some clones are missing from TCRdb's copy, which holds only in-frame ones; the method was immunoSEQ multiplex PCR. V and J calls and clone size are as listed in that table; D and trimming were resolved from the DNA. The table shows 200,000 to 250,000 clones, with roughly 80% occurring only once. This entry belongs to a study of blood T cell repertoires in COVID-19. Overall study: Acute and convalescent COVID-19 specimens originated in the United States, Italy and Spain. Sources were T cells, B-cell-depleted T cells, or PBMCs; the material itself was cDNA or gDNA.

The clonotype comes from a woman in her 70s with acute or convalescent COVID-19. What was sequenced was peripheral blood.

CDR3 region: CASTSGQGAYGQFF. The CDR3 DNA sequence: TGTGCCAGCACCTCCGGGCAGGGGGCGTACGGGCAGTTCTTC. This chain connects TRBV5-5 to TRBJ2-1, with 8 bases matching TRBD1. Germline lookup yields CDR1 SGHKS and CDR2 YYEKEE (reference sequence). The CDR3 is 14 amino acids. V gave up 6 bases and J gave up 12 bases; unmatched junction bases: 14.